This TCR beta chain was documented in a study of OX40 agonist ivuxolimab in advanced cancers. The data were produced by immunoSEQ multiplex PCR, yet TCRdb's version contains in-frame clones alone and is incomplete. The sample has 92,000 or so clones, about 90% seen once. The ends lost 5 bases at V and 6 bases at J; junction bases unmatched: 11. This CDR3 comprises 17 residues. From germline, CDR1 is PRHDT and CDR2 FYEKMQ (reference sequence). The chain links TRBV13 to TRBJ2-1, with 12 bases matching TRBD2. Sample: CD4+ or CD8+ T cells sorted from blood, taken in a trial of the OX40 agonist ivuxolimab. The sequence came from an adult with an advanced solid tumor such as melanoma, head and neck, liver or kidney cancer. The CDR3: CASSPRLAGALGNEQFF. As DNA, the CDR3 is TGTGCCAGCAGCCCAAGACTAGCGGGAGCTCTAGGCAATGAGCAGTTCTTC.